The rows below give T cell receptor beta chains drawn from one sample of a study of OX40 agonist ivuxolimab in advanced cancers. Sequencing used immunoSEQ multiplex PCR; TCRdb keeps in-frame clones, though not all of them. Here the sample spans some 100,000 clones, about 80% being singletons. Sequences were derived from CD4+ or CD8+ T cells sorted from blood, sampled in a trial of the OX40 agonist ivuxolimab. These receptors all stem from an adult with an advanced solid tumor such as melanoma, head and neck, liver or kidney cancer. The conserved cysteine and the conserved F or W are not part of the CDR3 here. Clone size, where shown, is once, few, many, or a class for clones that have expanded.

clone size: NA; V gene: TRBV19; CDR3 protein: ASSKREATGELF
clone size: NA; V gene: TRBV19; CDR3 protein: ASRKVLGQQPQH
clone size: NA; V gene: TRBV12-5; CDR3 protein: ASGGLAGATGELF
clone size: NA; V gene: TRBV4-1; CDR3 protein: ASSTPGGSGNTIY
clone size: NA; V gene: TRBV9; CDR3 protein: ASSVGGSHDEQF
clone size: few; V gene: TRBV18; CDR3 protein: ASSPGSSYEQY
clone size: NA; V gene: TRBV7-8; CDR3 protein: ASTLRTGKSYEQY
clone size: NA; V gene: TRBV27; CDR3 protein: ASSLSRSAGTNEQY
clone size: NA; V gene: TRBV29-1; CDR3 protein: SVEADGGSEAF
clone size: NA; V gene: TRBV7-2; CDR3 protein: ASSVGLAGASYNEQF
clone size: NA; V gene: TRBV2; CDR3 protein: ASSPSPRTAYEQY
clone size: few; V gene: TRBV2; CDR3 protein: ASSGLADYNEQF
clone size: NA; V gene: TRBV2; CDR3 protein: ASSEEGSLTGELF